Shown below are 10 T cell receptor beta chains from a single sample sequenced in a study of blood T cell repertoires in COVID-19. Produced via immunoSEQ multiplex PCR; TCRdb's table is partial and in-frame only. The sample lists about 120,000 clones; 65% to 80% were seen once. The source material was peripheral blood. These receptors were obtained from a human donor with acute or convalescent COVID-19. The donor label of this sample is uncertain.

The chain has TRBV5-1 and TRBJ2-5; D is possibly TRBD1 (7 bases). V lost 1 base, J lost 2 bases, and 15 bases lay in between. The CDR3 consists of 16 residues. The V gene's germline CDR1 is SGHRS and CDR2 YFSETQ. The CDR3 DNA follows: TGCGCCAGCAGCTTGCGGGGCGGGGACAGACAAGAGACCCAGTACTTC. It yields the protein CASSLRGGDRQETQYF.

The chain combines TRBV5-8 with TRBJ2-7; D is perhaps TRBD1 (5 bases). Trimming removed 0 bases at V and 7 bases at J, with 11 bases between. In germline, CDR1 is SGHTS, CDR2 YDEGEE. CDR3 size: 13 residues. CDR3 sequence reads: CASSLDRSREQYV. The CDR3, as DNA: TGTGCCAGCAGCTTGGACAGGTCAAGGGAGCAGTACGTC.

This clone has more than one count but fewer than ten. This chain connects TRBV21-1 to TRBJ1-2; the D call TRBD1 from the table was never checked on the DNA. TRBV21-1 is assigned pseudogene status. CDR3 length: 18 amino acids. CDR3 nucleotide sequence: TGTGCCAGCAGGGACTTAGAGAACCGGACAGGGGGCAACGATGGCTACACCTTC. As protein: CASRDLENRTGGNDGYTF.

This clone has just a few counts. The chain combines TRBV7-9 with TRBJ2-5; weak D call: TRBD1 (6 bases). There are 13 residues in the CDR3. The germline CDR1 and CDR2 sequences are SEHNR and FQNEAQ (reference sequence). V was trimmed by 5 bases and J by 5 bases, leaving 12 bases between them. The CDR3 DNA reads TGTGCCAGCAGCCTCCGGACAGTCGAGACCCAGTACTTC. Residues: CASSLRTVETQYF.

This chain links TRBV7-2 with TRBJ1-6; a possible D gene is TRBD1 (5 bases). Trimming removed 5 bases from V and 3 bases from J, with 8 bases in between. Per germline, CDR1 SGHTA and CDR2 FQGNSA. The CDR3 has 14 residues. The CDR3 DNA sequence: TGTGCCAGCAGCAGGGACTTCTATAATTCACCCCTCCACTTT. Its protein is CASSRDFYNSPLHF. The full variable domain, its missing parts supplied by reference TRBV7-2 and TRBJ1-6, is GAGVSQSPSNKVTEKGKDVELRCDPISGHTALYWYRQSLGQGLEFLIYFQGNSAPDKSGLPSDRFSAERTGGSVSTLTIQRTQQEDSAVYLCASSRDFYNSPLHFGNGTRLTVT.

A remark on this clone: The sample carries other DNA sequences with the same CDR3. The DNA of the CDR3 is TGTGCCAGCTCACCTCCCCGGGGCACAGATACGCAGTATTTT. Translated, it gives CASSPPRGTDTQYF. V and J are TRBV18 and TRBJ2-3; D is undetermined. The CDR3 totals 14 residues. Trimming left V 3 bases short and J 1 base short, with 8 bases between. CDR1 KGHSH and CDR2 LQKENI come from the germline V gene.

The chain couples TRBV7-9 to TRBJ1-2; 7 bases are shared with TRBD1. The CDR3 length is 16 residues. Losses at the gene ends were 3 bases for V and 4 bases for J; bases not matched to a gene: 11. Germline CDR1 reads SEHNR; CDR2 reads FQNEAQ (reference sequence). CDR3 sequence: CASSFQLSDRAYGYTF. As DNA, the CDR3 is TGTGCCAGCAGCTTCCAACTCTCCGACAGGGCCTATGGCTACACCTTC.

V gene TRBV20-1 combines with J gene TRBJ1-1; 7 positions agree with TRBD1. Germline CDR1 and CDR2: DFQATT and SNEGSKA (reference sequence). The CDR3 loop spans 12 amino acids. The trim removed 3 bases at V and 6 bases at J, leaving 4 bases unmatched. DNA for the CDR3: TGCAGTGCTAGTAGACAGGGCGCTGAAGCTTTCTTT. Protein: CSASRQGAEAFF.

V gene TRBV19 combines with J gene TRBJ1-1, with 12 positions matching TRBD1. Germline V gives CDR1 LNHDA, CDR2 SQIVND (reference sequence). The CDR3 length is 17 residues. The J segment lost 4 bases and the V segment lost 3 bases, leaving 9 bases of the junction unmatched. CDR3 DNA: TGTGCCAGTAGTATGATCGGGACAGGGGGCGTGAGCACTGAAGCTTTCTTT. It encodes CASSMIGTGGVSTEAFF. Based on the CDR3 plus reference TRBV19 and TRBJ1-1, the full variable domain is DGGITQSPKYLFRKEGQNVTLSCEQNLNHDAMYWYRQDPGQGLRLIYYSQIVNDFQKGDIAEGYSVSREKKESFPLTVTSAQKNPTAFYLCASSMIGTGGVSTEAFFGQGTRLTVV.

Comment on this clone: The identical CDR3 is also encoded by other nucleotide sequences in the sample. The CDR3 DNA reads TGTGCCAGCAGACCAACCGGGACCGGGGAGCTGTTTTTT. Encoded protein: CASRPTGTGELFF. The chain combines TRBV6-5 with TRBJ2-2; D is unresolved. The CDR3 has 13 residues. The germline V gene has CDR1 MNHEY and CDR2 SVGAGI. V was shortened by 6 bases and J by 5 bases, with 10 bases between the two germline ends.